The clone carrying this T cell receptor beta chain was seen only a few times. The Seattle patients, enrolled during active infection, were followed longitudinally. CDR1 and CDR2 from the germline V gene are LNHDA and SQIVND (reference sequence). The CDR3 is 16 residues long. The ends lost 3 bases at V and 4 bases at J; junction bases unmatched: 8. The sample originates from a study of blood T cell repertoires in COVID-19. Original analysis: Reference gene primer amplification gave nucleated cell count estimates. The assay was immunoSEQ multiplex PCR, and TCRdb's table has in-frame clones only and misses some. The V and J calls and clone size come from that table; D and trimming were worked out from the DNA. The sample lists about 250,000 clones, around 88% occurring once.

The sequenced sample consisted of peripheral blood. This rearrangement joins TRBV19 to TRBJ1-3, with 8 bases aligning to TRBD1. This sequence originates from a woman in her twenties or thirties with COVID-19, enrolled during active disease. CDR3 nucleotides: TGTGCCAGTAGTATCGGGTCGACAGGGGCCGGAAACACCATATATTTT. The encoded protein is CASSIGSTGAGNTIYF.